These T cell receptor beta chains were read from a single sample in a study of blood T cell repertoires in COVID-19. This table comes from immunoSEQ multiplex PCR, and its TCRdb copy is limited to in-frame clones, with some not included. The sample holds 27,000 or so clones, about 87% seen once. Sequenced material: peripheral blood. All receptors derive from a human donor in a cohort sampled during active COVID-19. The CDR3 runs from the conserved cysteine through the conserved F or W. The D gene is left open where the match is weak. The size field is filled for only some rows; it gives once, few, many or a size class.

length: 14; size: NA; V: TRBV6-5; J: TRBJ1-3; D: NA; DNA: TGTGCCAGCAGCGGACAACCCTCTGGAAACACCATATATTTT; CDR3: CASSGQPSGNTIYF
length: 15; size: NA; V: TRBV7-2; J: TRBJ2-3; D: NA; DNA: TGTGCCAGCAGCCTGACTGTCTATGTCACAGATACGCAGTATTTT; CDR3: CASSLTVYVTDTQYF
length: 16; size: NA; V: TRBV13; J: TRBJ2-1; D: TRBD2; DNA: TGTGCCAGCAGCCAAGCGCTAGCGGGGGGTGGTAGGGAGCAGTTCTTC; CDR3: CASSQALAGGGREQFF
length: 17; size: NA; V: TRBV9; J: TRBJ2-3; D: TRBD2; DNA: TGTGCCAGCAGCCCTGGACTAGCGGGAGGGTGGGCAGATACGCAGTATTTT; CDR3: CASSPGLAGGWADTQYF
length: 15; size: NA; V: TRBV7-9; J: TRBJ2-3; D: TRBD2; DNA: TGTGCCAGCAGCTTGGCGCGGGGGGGCCCCGATACGCAGTATTTT; CDR3: CASSLARGGPDTQYF
length: 15; size: NA; V: TRBV5-4; J: TRBJ1-1; D: TRBD1; DNA: TGTGCCAGCAGCTTGGAGGGGGCCAGGAACACTGAAGCTTTCTTT; CDR3: CASSLEGARNTEAFF
length: 13; size: few; V: TRBV12-3/TRBV12-4; J: TRBJ1-5; D: NA; DNA: TGTGCCAGCAGTTTACAGAACAATCAGCCCCAGCATTTT; CDR3: CASSLQNNQPQHF
length: 13; size: NA; V: TRBV9; J: TRBJ2-1; D: NA; DNA: TGTGCCAGCAGCGACAGGTATCGAAATGAGCAGTTCTTC; CDR3: CASSDRYRNEQFF
length: 13; size: NA; V: TRBV7-6; J: TRBJ2-5; D: NA; DNA: TGTGCCAGCAGCTTACGAACAGTGGAGACCCAGTACTTC; CDR3: CASSLRTVETQYF
length: 18; size: NA; V: TRBV10-2; J: TRBJ2-7; D: TRBD2; DNA: TGCGCCAGCACTATGGGACTAGCGGGAGGCGTCAACCGGTACGAGCAGTACTTC; CDR3: CASTMGLAGGVNRYEQYF
length: 11; size: NA; V: TRBV7-9; J: TRBJ2-3; D: NA; DNA: TGTGCCAGCAGCTTACAAGATACGCAGTATTTT; CDR3: CASSLQDTQYF
length: 14; size: NA; V: TRBV19; J: TRBJ1-3; D: TRBD1; DNA: TGTGCCAGTCTTGGACAGGGTGGTGGAAACACCATATATTTT; CDR3: CASLGQGGGNTIYF
length: 14; size: NA; V: TRBV6-1; J: TRBJ1-4; D: NA; DNA: TGTGCCAGCAGTGAAGCACTACTACCGGAAAAACTGTTTTTT; CDR3: CASSEALLPEKLFF
length: 17; size: NA; V: TRBV11-2; J: TRBJ1-1; D: TRBD1; DNA: TGTGCCAGCAGCTTAGCTCACCAATGGACAGGGAACACTGAAGCTTTCTTT; CDR3: CASSLAHQWTGNTEAFF
length: 16; size: NA; V: TRBV27; J: TRBJ2-2; D: TRBD1; DNA: TGTGCCAGCAGTTTATCAAGGCAGGGGGCCACCGGGGAGCTGTTTTTT; CDR3: CASSLSRQGATGELFF
length: 13; size: NA; V: TRBV2; J: TRBJ1-2; D: NA; DNA: TGTGCCAGCACTACGACAGGATCCTATGGCTACACCTTC; CDR3: CASTTTGSYGYTF
length: 13; size: NA; V: TRBV28; J: TRBJ1-1; D: NA; DNA: TGTGCCAGCAGTTCCGTTTTGAACACTGAAGCTTTCTTT; CDR3: CASSSVLNTEAFF
length: 15; size: NA; V: TRBV11-3; J: TRBJ2-1; D: NA; DNA: TGTGCCAGCAGCTTAGGGGTTAGCGGATACAATGAGCAGTTCTTC; CDR3: CASSLGVSGYNEQFF
length: 16; size: NA; V: TRBV5-5; J: TRBJ2-4; D: NA; DNA: TGTGCCAGCAGCTCCCCAGGAAGGTCCCGGGGAAACATTCAGTACTTC; CDR3: CASSSPGRSRGNIQYF
length: 15; size: NA; V: TRBV9; J: TRBJ2-2; D: NA; DNA: TGTGCCAGCAGCGTCTCCGGGGCGAACACCGGGGAGCTGTTTTTT; CDR3: CASSVSGANTGELFF
length: 15; size: NA; V: TRBV9; J: TRBJ2-1; D: NA; DNA: TGTGCCAGCAGCGTAGGAGGGGCGGGGAACAATGAGCAGTTCTTC; CDR3: CASSVGGAGNNEQFF
length: 13; size: NA; V: TRBV18; J: TRBJ1-2; D: NA; DNA: TGTGCCAGCTCACCAGCGGGGGGGAACGGCTACACCTTC; CDR3: CASSPAGGNGYTF
length: 13; size: NA; V: TRBV3-1/TRBV3-2; J: TRBJ2-1; D: NA; DNA: TGTGCCAGCAGCCAAGATCGGAGCAGCGGGCAGTTCTTC; CDR3: CASSQDRSSGQFF
length: 14; size: NA; V: TRBV2; J: TRBJ1-2; D: NA; DNA: TGTGCCAGCAGTGACCCAGGGAGGACCTATGGCTACACCTTC; CDR3: CASSDPGRTYGYTF
length: 14; size: NA; V: TRBV19; J: TRBJ1-4; D: NA; DNA: TGTGCCAGTAGTCTGGCGGCAGATAATGAAAAACTGTTTTTT; CDR3: CASSLAADNEKLFF
length: 16; size: NA; V: TRBV27; J: TRBJ2-1; D: NA; DNA: TGTGCCAGCAGTCAAGGACAGTCCAAGTTTAGGGCTGAGCAGTTCTTC; CDR3: CASSQGQSKFRAEQFF
length: 19; size: NA; V: TRBV30; J: TRBJ2-1; D: TRBD2; DNA: TGTGCCTGGAGTGCCGTCCCCGGGACTAGCGGGGGTAGCAACAATGAGCAGTTCTTC; CDR3: CAWSAVPGTSGGSNNEQFF
length: 16; size: NA; V: TRBV11-3; J: TRBJ2-1; D: TRBD2; DNA: TGTGCCAGCAGCATGAGGACTAGCGGGGGCACAAGGGAGCAGTTCTTC; CDR3: CASSMRTSGGTREQFF
length: 15; size: NA; V: TRBV9; J: TRBJ2-3; D: TRBD1; DNA: TGTGCCAGCAACCCCGGGACAGCTAGCACAGATACGCAGTATTTT; CDR3: CASNPGTASTDTQYF
length: 12; size: NA; V: TRBV21-1; J: TRBJ2-7; D: NA; DNA: TGTGCCAGCAGCAACGTTGCCTACGAGCAGTACTTC; CDR3: CASSNVAYEQYF
length: 15; size: NA; V: TRBV19; J: TRBJ1-2; D: NA; DNA: TGTGCCAGTACCCCGTTTGGAGGGACGGCAGATGGCTACACCTTC; CDR3: CASTPFGGTADGYTF
length: 13; size: NA; V: TRBV7-2; J: TRBJ2-5; D: TRBD2; DNA: TGTGCCAGCAGGGGAGGGCAGGGAGAGACCCAGTACTTC; CDR3: CASRGGQGETQYF
length: 13; size: few; V: TRBV7-9; J: TRBJ1-1; D: NA; DNA: TGTGCCAGCAGCTTACCGGTGAACACTGAAGCTTTCTTT; CDR3: CASSLPVNTEAFF
length: 13; size: NA; V: TRBV5-1; J: TRBJ2-7; D: NA; DNA: TGCGCCAGCAGTCAGGCCAGCACCTACGAGCAGTACTTC; CDR3: CASSQASTYEQYF
length: 16; size: NA; V: TRBV5-5; J: TRBJ1-4; D: NA; DNA: TGTGCCAGCAGCTCAACCCAGGGCCCGACTAATGAAAAACTGTTTTTT; CDR3: CASSSTQGPTNEKLFF
length: 11; size: NA; V: TRBV2; J: TRBJ1-4; D: NA; DNA: TGTGCCAGCAGTCTTAATGAAAAACTGTTTTTT; CDR3: CASSLNEKLFF
length: 14; size: NA; V: TRBV7-2; J: TRBJ2-1; D: TRBD2; DNA: TGTGCCAGCAGCTTTAGCGGGAGGAAGAATGAGCAGTTCTTC; CDR3: CASSFSGRKNEQFF
length: 14; size: NA; V: TRBV5-1; J: TRBJ1-1; D: TRBD1; DNA: TGCGCCAGCAGAGGGGGCAGTCTGAACACTGAAGCTTTCTTT; CDR3: CASRGGSLNTEAFF
length: 11; size: NA; V: TRBV12-3/TRBV12-4; J: TRBJ1-2; D: NA; DNA: TGTGCCAGCAGCTCAGGGTATGGCTACACCTTC; CDR3: CASSSGYGYTF
length: 15; size: NA; V: TRBV30; J: TRBJ1-2; D: NA; DNA: TGTGCCTGGAGTGTACAAGGGGGTCCGAACTATGGCTACACCTTC; CDR3: CAWSVQGGPNYGYTF
length: 13; size: NA; V: TRBV30; J: TRBJ1-3; D: NA; DNA: TGTGCCTGGAATCCCCTCTCTGGAAACACCATATATTTT; CDR3: CAWNPLSGNTIYF
length: 14; size: NA; V: TRBV25-1; J: TRBJ1-5; D: TRBD1; DNA: TGTGCCAGCAGTGAACAGGGGGATAATCAGCCCCAGCATTTT; CDR3: CASSEQGDNQPQHF
length: 16; size: NA; V: TRBV4-1; J: TRBJ1-3; D: NA; DNA: TGCGCCAGCAGCCAAGATCGAAGCGGTTCTGGAAACACCATATATTTT; CDR3: CASSQDRSGSGNTIYF
length: 16; size: once; V: TRBV6-6; J: TRBJ2-2; D: TRBD2; DNA: TGTGCCAGCACCAACCAGGGGACTAGCCTCACCGGGGAGCTGTTTTTT; CDR3: CASTNQGTSLTGELFF
length: 11; size: NA; V: TRBV12-3/TRBV12-4; J: TRBJ2-7; D: NA; DNA: TGTGCCAGCAGAAATCAGGGTAGGCAGTACTTC; CDR3: CASRNQGRQYF
length: 16; size: NA; V: TRBV3-1/TRBV3-2; J: TRBJ1-3; D: TRBD1; DNA: TGTGCCAGCAGCCTCGGAGGGGGCGCAGGTGGAAACACCATATATTTT; CDR3: CASSLGGGAGGNTIYF